This T cell receptor beta chain was sequenced during a study of radiotherapy plus CTLA-4 blockade in lung cancer. Study-wide findings and caveats: Subsequent to radiotherapy plus ipilimumab, tumor-derived TCR clones underwent expansion in blood.

This CDR3 has 16 residues. V lost 5 bases and J lost 2; bases outside the gene matches: 9. Germline V gives CDR1 SGHTA, CDR2 FQGNSA. Patients with chemo-refractory metastatic non-small-cell lung cancer received focal radiation plus CTLA-4 blockade with ipilimumab. For this clone: Antigen unknown.

Data came from immunoSEQ multiplex PCR; TCRdb stores just in-frame clones and leaves some out. The sample lists tens of thousands of clones; 60% to 80% were seen once. Sequenced material: peripheral blood, taken from a patient treated with radiotherapy plus ipilimumab. This chain joins TRBV7-2 and TRBJ2-7, with 10 bases matching TRBD2. The TCR originated in a human donor with non-small cell lung cancer whose response to radiotherapy plus ipilimumab could not be evaluated. Some clones in this sample may be carry-over from other donors' samples. The CDR3 loop reads CASSLSSGGDTYEQYF. CDR3 in DNA: TGTGCCAGCAGCCTCTCGAGCGGGGGGGACACCTACGAGCAGTACTTC.